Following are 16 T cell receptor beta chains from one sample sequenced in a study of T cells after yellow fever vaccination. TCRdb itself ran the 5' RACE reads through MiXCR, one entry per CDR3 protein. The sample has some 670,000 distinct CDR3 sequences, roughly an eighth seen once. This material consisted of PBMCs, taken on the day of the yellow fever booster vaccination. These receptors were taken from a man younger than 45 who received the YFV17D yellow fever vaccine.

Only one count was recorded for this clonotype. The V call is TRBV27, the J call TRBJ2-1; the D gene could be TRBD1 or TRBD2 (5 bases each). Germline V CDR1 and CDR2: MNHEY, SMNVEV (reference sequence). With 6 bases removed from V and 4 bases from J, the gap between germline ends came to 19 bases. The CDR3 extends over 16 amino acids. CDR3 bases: TGTGCCAGCAGCCAGCCGACCGGGGCTTCATACAATGAGCAGTTCTTC. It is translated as CASSQPTGASYNEQFF.

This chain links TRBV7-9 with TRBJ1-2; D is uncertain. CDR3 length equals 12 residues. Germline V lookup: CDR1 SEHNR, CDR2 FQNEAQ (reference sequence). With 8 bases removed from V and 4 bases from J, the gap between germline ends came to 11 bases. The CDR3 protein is CASDSRTYGYTF. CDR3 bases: TGTGCCAGCGATTCGAGGACCTATGGCTACACCTTC. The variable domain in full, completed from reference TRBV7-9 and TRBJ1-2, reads DTGVSQNPRHKITKRGQNVTFRCDPISEHNRLYWYRQTLGQGPEFLTYFQNEAQLEKSRLLSDRFSAERPKGSFSTLEIQRTEQGDSAMYLCASDSRTYGYTFGSGTRLTVV.

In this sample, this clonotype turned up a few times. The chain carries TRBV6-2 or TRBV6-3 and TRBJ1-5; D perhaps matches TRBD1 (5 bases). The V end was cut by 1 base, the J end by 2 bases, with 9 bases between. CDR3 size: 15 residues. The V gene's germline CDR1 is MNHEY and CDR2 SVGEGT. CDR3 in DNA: TGTGCCAGCAGTTACTTCAGGGTGGGCAATCAGCCCCAGCATTTT. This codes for CASSYFRVGNQPQHF.

The CDR3 DNA follows: TGTGCCAGCAGCCAAGATGATCAGCCCCAGCATTTT. Its protein product is CASSQDDQPQHF. The V and J genes are TRBV4-2 and TRBJ1-5; D remains unclear. CDR1 and CDR2 (germline): LGHNA, YNFKEQ. The CDR3 sequence is 12 residues long. V gave up 0 bases and J gave up 5 bases, with 2 bases separating them.

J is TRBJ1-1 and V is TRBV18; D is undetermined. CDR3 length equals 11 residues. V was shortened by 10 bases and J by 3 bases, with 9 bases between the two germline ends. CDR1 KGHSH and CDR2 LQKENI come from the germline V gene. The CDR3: CATKRDTEAFF. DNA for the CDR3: TGTGCCACAAAGAGGGACACTGAAGCTTTCTTT.

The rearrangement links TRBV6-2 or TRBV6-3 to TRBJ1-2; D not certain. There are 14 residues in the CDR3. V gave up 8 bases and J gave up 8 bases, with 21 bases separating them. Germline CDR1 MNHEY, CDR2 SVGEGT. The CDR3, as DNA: TGTGCCAGCCTGGCCAGCCAGGAGTTCAAGGGCTACACCTTC. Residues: CASLASQEFKGYTF.

The CDR3 coding sequence is TGTGCCAGCTCACCCCAGCCGGGGCCAGGGGAGACCCAGTACTTC. It encodes CASSPQPGPGETQYF. The chain carries TRBV18 and TRBJ2-5; either TRBD1 or TRBD2 may fit D (5 bases each). The V end lost 3 bases, the J end lost 5 bases, and 16 bases lay between the germline ends. In germline, CDR1 is KGHSH, CDR2 LQKENI. The CDR3 is made up of 15 amino acids.

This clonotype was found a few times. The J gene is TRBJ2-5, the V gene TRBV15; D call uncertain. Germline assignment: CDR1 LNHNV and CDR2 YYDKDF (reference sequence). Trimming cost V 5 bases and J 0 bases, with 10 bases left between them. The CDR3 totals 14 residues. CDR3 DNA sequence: TGTGCCACCAGCTCCGCGGAGTACCAAGAGACCCAGTACTTC. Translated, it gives CATSSAEYQETQYF.

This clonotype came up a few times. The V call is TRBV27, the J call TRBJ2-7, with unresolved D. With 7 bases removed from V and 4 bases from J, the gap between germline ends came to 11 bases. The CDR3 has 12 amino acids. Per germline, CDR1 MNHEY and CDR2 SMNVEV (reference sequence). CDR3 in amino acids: CASISPSYEQYF. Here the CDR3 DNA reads TGTGCCAGCATCTCCCCCAGTTACGAGCAGTACTTC.

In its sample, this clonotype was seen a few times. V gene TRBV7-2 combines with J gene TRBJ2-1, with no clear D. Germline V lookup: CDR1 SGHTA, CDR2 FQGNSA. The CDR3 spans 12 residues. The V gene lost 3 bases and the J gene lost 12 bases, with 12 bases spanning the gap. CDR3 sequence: CASSFLKGPQFF. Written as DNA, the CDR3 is TGTGCCAGCAGCTTCCTGAAGGGCCCGCAGTTCTTC.

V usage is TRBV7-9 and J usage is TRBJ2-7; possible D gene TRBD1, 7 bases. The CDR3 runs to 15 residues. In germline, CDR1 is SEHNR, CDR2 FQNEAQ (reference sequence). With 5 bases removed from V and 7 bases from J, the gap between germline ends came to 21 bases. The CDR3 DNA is TGTGCCAGCAGCCCCCAAGGTAGCGGCAGGGGGGAGCAGTACTTC. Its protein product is CASSPQGSGRGEQYF.

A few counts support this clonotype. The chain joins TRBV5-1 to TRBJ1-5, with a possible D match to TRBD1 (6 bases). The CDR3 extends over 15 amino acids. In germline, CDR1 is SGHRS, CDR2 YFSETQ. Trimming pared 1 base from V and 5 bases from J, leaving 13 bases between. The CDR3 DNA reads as TGCGCCAGCAGCTTGTTCGCGGGGGGCGATCAGCCCCAGCATTTT. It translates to CASSLFAGGDQPQHF.

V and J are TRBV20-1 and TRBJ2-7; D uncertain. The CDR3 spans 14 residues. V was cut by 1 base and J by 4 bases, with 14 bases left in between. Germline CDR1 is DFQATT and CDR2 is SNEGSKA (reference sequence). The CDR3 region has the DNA TGCAGTGCTAGAGCCCAGGACGGGTATTACGAGCAGTACTTC. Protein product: CSARAQDGYYEQYF.

The CDR3 nucleotides are TGTGCCAGCAGTGCCGCCGGGACAGTAAGCCACAATGAGCAGTTCTTC. The encoded protein is CASSAAGTVSHNEQFF. The chain carries TRBV28 and TRBJ2-1, with 7 bases that match TRBD1. Germline CDR1 and CDR2: MDHEN and SYDVKM. Trimming took 5 bases from V and 5 from J; bases not matched to a gene: 12. The CDR3 is 16 residues long.

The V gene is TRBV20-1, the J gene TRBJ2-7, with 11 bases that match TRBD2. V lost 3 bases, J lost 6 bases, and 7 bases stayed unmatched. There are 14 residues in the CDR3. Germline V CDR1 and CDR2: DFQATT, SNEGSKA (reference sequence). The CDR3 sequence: CSASPNLAGGEQYF. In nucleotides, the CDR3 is TGCAGTGCTAGTCCGAACCTAGCGGGAGGCGAGCAGTACTTC.

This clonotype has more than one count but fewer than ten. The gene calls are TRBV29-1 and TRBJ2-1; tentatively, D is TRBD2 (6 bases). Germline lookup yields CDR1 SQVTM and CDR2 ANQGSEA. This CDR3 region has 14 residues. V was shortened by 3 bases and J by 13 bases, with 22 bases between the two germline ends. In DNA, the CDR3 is TGCAGCGTTGAGAAGTCCGGGACTTTCCCGAAACAGTTCTTC. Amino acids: CSVEKSGTFPKQFF.